This T cell receptor gamma chain was recorded in a study of gamma-delta T cells after stem cell transplantation. TCRdb reapplied CATT to the RT-PCR reads. This repertoire shows under 600 gamma-chain clones, approximately 20% found once; its top ten account for 65% to 70%. CDR1 is GITISATS and CDR2 is ISYDGTV in the germline V gene (reference sequence). J was trimmed by 6 bases and V by 2 bases; bases with no gene match: 4. The CDR3 spans 16 residues. Sequencing was performed on gamma-delta T cells. The chain has TRGV9 and TRGJP. This clonotype was obtained from a human donor. It is not recorded whose cells these are; they may come from a transplant donor. The CDR3 nucleotides read TGTGCCTTGTGGGAGGGGGCAGAGTTGGGCAAAAAAATCAAGGTATTT. Its translation is CALWEGAELGKKIKVF.